This T cell receptor (beta chain) was identified in a study of T cells after yellow fever vaccination. Findings and limits, study-wide: Clones that expanded after primary vaccination mostly reappeared after the booster (over 95% CD4, 75% to 90% CD8).

MiXCR, run by TCRdb on the 5' RACE reads, gives a single entry per CDR3 protein. The sample lists 450,000 to 550,000 distinct CDR3 sequences, around a fifth occurring once. By frequency in the sample, this clonotype is medium-sized. The target antigen is unknown. Looked up from germline, CDR1 is DFQATT and CDR2 is SNEGSKA (reference sequence). The CDR3 length is 13 residues. The ends were cut back, 2 bases at V and 7 bases at J, with 11 bases in the middle. The TCR comes from a young man who received the YFV17D yellow fever vaccine. The gene calls are TRBV20-1 and TRBJ2-2; D is unresolved. Sequenced material: PBMCs, taken 21 days after the first yellow fever vaccination. The CDR3 DNA follows: TGCAGTGCTAGATTGACCGCTAGCGGGGAGCTGTTTTTT. This encodes CSARLTASGELFF.